This T cell receptor (beta chain) stems from a study of shared clonotypes between healthy human individuals. In the authors' workflow: Filtering differed for immunoSEQ, which gave only junction sequences without quality scores. Sequencing was performed with immunoSEQ multiplex PCR; in TCRdb, only in-frame clones are kept and a portion is missing. V and J calls and clone size are those listed in that table; D and trimming were worked out from the DNA. The table has about 1.9 million clones, around 93% seen once; the top ten hold 1.5% to 2%. CDR3 length equals 16 residues. CDR1 is MGHRA and CDR2 is YSYEKL in the germline V gene. Trimming cost V 0 bases and J 7 bases; bases outside gene matches: 4. Naive CD8 isolation took CD45RO-negative cells positively selected for CCR7 and excluded terminally differentiated effector memory CD45RA+ cells.

The V and J genes are TRBV4-1 and TRBJ2-1; 12 bases fit TRBD2. Sequencing input: naive CD8+ T cells from PBMCs. This clonotype originated in a man younger than 35 in good health. Some clones in this sample may be carry-over from other donors' samples. The CDR3 region is CASSQDGLAGGNEQFF. For the CDR3, the DNA is TGCGCCAGCAGCCAAGATGGGCTAGCGGGAGGGAATGAGCAGTTCTTC.